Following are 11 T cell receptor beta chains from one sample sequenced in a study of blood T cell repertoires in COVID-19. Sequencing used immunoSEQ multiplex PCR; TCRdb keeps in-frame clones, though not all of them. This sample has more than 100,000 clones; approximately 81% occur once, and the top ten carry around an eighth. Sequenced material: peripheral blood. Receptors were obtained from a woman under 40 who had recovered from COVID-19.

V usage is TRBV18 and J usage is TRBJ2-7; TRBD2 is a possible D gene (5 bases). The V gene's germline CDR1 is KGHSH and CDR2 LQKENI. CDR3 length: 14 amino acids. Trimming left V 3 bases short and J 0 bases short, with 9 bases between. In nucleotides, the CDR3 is TGTGCCAGCTCACCGAGTGCGGGCTCCTACGAGCAGTACTTC. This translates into CASSPSAGSYEQYF. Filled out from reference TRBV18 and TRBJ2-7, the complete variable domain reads NAGVMQNPRHLVRRRGQEARLRCSPMKGHSHVYWYRQLPEEGLKFMVYLQKENIIDESGMPKERFSAEFPKEGPSILRIQQVVRGDSAAYFCASSPSAGSYEQYFGPGTRLTVT.

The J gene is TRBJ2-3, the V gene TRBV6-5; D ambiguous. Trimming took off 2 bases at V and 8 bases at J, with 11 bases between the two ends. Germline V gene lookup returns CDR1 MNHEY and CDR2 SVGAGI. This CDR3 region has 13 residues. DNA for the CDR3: TGTGCCAGCAGTTACGATATCACTATTACGCAGTATTTT. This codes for CASSYDITITQYF.

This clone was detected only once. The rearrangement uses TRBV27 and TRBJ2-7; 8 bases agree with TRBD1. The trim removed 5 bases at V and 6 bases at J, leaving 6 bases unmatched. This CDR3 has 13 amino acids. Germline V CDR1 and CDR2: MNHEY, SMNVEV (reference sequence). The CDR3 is CASSRDRYSEQYF. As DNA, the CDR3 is TGTGCCAGCAGTCGGGACAGGTACTCCGAGCAGTACTTC.

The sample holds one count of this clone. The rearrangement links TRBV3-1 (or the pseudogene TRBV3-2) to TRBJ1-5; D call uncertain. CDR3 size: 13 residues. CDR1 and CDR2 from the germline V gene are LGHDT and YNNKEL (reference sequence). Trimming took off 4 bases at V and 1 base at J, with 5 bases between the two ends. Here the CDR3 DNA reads TGTGCCAGCAGCCGTCAGAGCAATCAGCCCCAGCATTTT. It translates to CASSRQSNQPQHF.

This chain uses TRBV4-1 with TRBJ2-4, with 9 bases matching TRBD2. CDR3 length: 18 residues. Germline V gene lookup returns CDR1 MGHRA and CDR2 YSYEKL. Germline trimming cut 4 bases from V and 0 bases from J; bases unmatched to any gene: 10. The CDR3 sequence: CASSPPSGDLLAKNIQYF. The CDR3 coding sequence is TGCGCCAGCAGCCCCCCTAGCGGGGATTTATTAGCCAAAAACATTCAGTACTTC.

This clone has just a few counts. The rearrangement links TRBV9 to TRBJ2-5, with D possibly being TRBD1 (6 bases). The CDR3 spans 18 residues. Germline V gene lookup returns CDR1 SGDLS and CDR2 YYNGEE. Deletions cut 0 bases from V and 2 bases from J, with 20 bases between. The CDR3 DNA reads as TGTGCCAGCAGCGTAGCTCCTTTCGGCAGGGGCGGACAAGAGACCCAGTACTTC. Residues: CASSVAPFGRGGQETQYF.

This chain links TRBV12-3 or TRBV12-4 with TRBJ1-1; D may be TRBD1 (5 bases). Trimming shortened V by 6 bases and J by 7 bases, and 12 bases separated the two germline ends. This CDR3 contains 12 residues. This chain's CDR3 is CASSSDTYEAFF. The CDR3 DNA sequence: TGTGCCAGCAGCTCGGACACCTATGAAGCTTTCTTT.

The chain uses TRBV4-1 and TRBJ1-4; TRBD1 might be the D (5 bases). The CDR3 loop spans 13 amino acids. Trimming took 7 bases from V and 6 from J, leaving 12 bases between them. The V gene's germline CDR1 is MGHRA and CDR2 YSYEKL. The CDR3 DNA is TGCGCCAGCAAGGGGCCAGGCGATGAAAAACTGTTTTTT. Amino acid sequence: CASKGPGDEKLFF.

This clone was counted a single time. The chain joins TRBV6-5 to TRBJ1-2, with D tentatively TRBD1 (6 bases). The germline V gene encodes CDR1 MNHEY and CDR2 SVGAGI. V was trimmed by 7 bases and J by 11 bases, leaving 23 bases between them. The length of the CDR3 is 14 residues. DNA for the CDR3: TGTGCCAGCATGACACCCGGCGGGGGCGCGGAATACACCTTC. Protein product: CASMTPGGGAEYTF.

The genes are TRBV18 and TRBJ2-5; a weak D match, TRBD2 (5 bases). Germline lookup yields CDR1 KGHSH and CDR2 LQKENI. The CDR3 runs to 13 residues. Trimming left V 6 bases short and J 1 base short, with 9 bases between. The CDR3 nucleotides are TGTGCCAGCTCGGGGAGCGCCCAAGAGACCCAGTACTTC. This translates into CASSGSAQETQYF.

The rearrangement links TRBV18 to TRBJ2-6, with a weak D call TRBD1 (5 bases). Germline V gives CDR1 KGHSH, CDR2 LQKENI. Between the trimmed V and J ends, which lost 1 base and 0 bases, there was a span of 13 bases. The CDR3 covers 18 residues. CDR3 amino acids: CASSPRGTPDSGANVLTF. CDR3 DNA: TGTGCCAGCTCACCACGGGGCACTCCCGACTCTGGGGCCAACGTCCTGACTTTC.